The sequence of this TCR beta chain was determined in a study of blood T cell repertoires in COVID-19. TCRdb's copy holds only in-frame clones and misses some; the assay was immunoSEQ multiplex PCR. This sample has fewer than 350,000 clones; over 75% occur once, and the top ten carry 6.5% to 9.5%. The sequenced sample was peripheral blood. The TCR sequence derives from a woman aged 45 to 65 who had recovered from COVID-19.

The CDR3, as DNA: TGTGCCAGCAGTTTAGACGGGACCTACGAGCAGTACTTC. It encodes CASSLDGTYEQYF. V and J are TRBV28 and TRBJ2-7; D is possibly TRBD2 (5 bases). The CDR3 spans 13 residues. CDR1 is MDHEN and CDR2 is SYDVKM in the germline V gene. The V end was cut by 2 bases, the J end by 2 bases, with 7 bases between.